Shown below are 18 T cell receptor beta chains from a single sample sequenced in a study of CD8+CD57+ T cells in acquired aplastic anemia. Individuals selected for sequencing had exhibited CD8+CD57+ cell expansion on flow cytometry. Both TCR beta VDJ combination and CDR3 sequence profiling were carried out. Genomic DNA was the template for this profiling. TCRdb passed the reads through MiXCR, listing each CDR3 protein once. Among about 160,000 distinct CDR3 sequences listed, roughly 50% were seen once. The source material was sorted CD4+, CD8+, or CD8+CD57+ T cells (not recorded which) from PBMCs. The receptors come from a human donor with aplastic anemia.

This CDR3 reads CRGGTSGQETQYF. The DNA for the CDR3 is TGCAGGGGGGGGACTAGCGGGCAAGAGACCCAGTACTTC. The chain uses TRBV20-1 and TRBJ2-5, with 12 bases that match TRBD2. The CDR3 contains 13 residues. Per the germline V gene, CDR1 is DFQATT and CDR2 is SNEGSKA (reference sequence).

There are many counts of this clonotype. This rearrangement joins TRBV20-1 to TRBJ2-7; D may be TRBD1 (7 bases). The germline V gene encodes CDR1 DFQATT and CDR2 SNEGSKA (reference sequence). The CDR3 runs 13 residues. The CDR3, as DNA: TGCAGCTCCGAGGGGGGCAGGGGGGACGAGCAGTACTTC. This encodes CSSEGGRGDEQYF.

CDR3 loop: CASSLMSVSINEQFF. CDR3 DNA sequence: TGTGCCAGCAGCCTGATGTCGGTTAGTATCAATGAGCAGTTCTTC. V and J are TRBV7-3 and TRBJ2-1; D gene ambiguous. Between the trimmed V and J ends, which lost 5 bases and 6 bases, there was a span of 17 bases. The germline V gene has CDR1 SGHTA and CDR2 FQGTGA. The CDR3 runs 15 residues.

The chain employs TRBV20-1 and TRBJ1-2; no clear D gene. Trimming stripped 0 bases from V and 6 bases from J, with 8 bases between. Germline V gene lookup returns CDR1 DFQATT and CDR2 SNEGSKA (reference sequence). The CDR3 runs 12 residues. The CDR3 DNA sequence: TGCAGTGCTAGAGACGTATCGGATGGCTACACCTTC. Its protein is CSARDVSDGYTF.

This clonotype was counted ten times or more. The chain is built from TRBV6-5 and TRBJ2-7, with 7 bases fitting TRBD1. This CDR3 is built from 17 residues. Germline values: CDR1 MNHEY, CDR2 SVGAGI. J was trimmed by 0 bases and V by 4 bases; bases with no gene match: 12. The CDR3 here is CASSSLWTGGSSYEQYF. The CDR3 DNA is TGTGCCAGCAGTTCCCTTTGGACAGGCGGAAGCTCCTACGAGCAGTACTTC.

About this clonotype itself: A much larger clonotype is one base distant, so this may be a read error. The J gene is TRBJ2-1, the V gene TRBV2; 9 positions agree with TRBD2. The CDR3 is 16 residues long. CDR1 is SNHLY, CDR2 FYNNEI, per germline. In nucleotides, the CDR3 is TGTGCCAGCAGTGAAGGGGCTAGCGGGACCAACAATGAGCAGCTCTTC. Translating it yields CASSEGASGTNNEQLF.

Comments on this clonotype: A read error is possible here, since a much larger clone lies one base away. The chain has TRBV9 and TRBJ2-1; the match to TRBD2 covers 8 bases. The CDR3 has 16 residues. V lost 0 bases and J lost 7; bases outside the gene matches: 9. Per germline, CDR1 SGDLS and CDR2 YYNGEE. CDR3 region: CASSVGMVAGRNEQFF. The CDR3 nucleotides are TGTGCCAGCAGCGTAGGTATGGTAGCGGGAAGGAATGAGCAGTTCTTC.

The rearrangement uses TRBV2 and TRBJ1-3; perhaps TRBD1 as D (6 bases). The CDR3 spans 15 residues. The germline V gene encodes CDR1 SNHLY and CDR2 FYNNEI. With 3 bases removed from V and 2 bases from J, the gap between germline ends came to 11 bases. The CDR3 nucleotides read TGTGCCAGCAGTGAGGGGGGGCGCCCTGGAAACACCATATATTTT. Its protein product is CASSEGGRPGNTIYF.

DNA for the CDR3: TGCAGTGCTAGGGGGCATGGTGAGACCCAGTACTTC. Translating gives CSARGHGETQYF. The rearrangement uses TRBV20-1 and TRBJ2-5, with a weak D call TRBD1 (5 bases). Per germline, CDR1 DFQATT and CDR2 SNEGSKA (reference sequence). This CDR3 spans 12 amino acids. Trimming shortened V by 3 bases and J by 5 bases, and 10 bases separated the two germline ends.

This clonotype came up once. J is TRBJ2-5 and V is TRBV6-1; D ambiguous. This CDR3 contains 15 residues. V was cut by 1 base and J by 5 bases, with 14 bases left in between. CDR1 and CDR2 (germline): MNHNS, SASEGT. In DNA, the CDR3 is TGTGCCAGCAGTGAAGGTGGGTTCCTTATGGAGACCCAGTACTTC. Translating gives CASSEGGFLMETQYF.

V and J are TRBV11-2 and TRBJ2-1; the match to TRBD1 covers 10 bases. V gave up 4 bases and J gave up 7 bases; unmatched junction bases: 4. Germline CDR1 SGHAT, CDR2 FQNNGV. The CDR3 is 14 amino acids. This CDR3 reads CASSSPGQGNEQFF. DNA for the CDR3: TGTGCCAGCAGCTCCCCGGGACAGGGGAATGAGCAGTTCTTC.

This clonotype came up a few times. The chain uses TRBV30 and TRBJ1-5; D is uncertain. The V gene lost 1 base and the J gene lost 2 bases, with 6 bases spanning the gap. This CDR3 contains 13 residues. CDR1 is GTSNPN and CDR2 is SVGIG in the germline V gene (reference sequence). The CDR3 loop is CAWSEVGNQPQHF. The CDR3 coding sequence is TGTGCCTGGAGTGAGGTTGGCAATCAGCCCCAGCATTTT.

The chain combines TRBV2 with TRBJ2-1; D is uncertain. Trimming shortened V by 6 bases and J by 4 bases, and 16 bases separated the two germline ends. This CDR3 contains 15 residues. Germline CDR1 is SNHLY and CDR2 is FYNNEI. As DNA, the CDR3 is TGTGCCAGCAGCTTAAGCCAGAGGATATACAATGAGCAGTTCTTC. Its translation is CASSLSQRIYNEQFF.

This clonotype was recorded at least ten times. The J gene is TRBJ1-2, the V gene TRBV6-5, with D uncertain. Per germline, CDR1 MNHEY and CDR2 SVGAGI. Trimming removed 0 bases at V and 4 bases at J, with 15 bases between. This CDR3 has 16 residues. CDR3 loop: CASSYSMAGGSYGYTF. Written as DNA, the CDR3 is TGTGCCAGCAGTTACTCGATGGCCGGCGGAAGCTATGGCTACACCTTC.

This clonotype was counted ten times or more. V and J are TRBV27 and TRBJ2-7; D gene unclear. Trimming removed 7 bases at V and 5 bases at J, with 18 bases between. This CDR3 is built from 14 residues. Per germline, CDR1 MNHEY and CDR2 SMNVEV (reference sequence). The CDR3 is CASKLDLGRDEQYF. Written as DNA, the CDR3 is TGTGCCAGCAAACTGGACCTCGGAAGAGACGAGCAGTACTTC.

This clonotype was recorded once. The rearrangement joins TRBV5-6 to TRBJ1-6, with D possibly being TRBD1 (5 bases). Germline V gene sequence: CDR1 SGHDT, CDR2 YYEEEE. V was shortened by 1 base and J by 6 bases, with 14 bases between the two germline ends. The CDR3 spans 16 residues. CDR3 residues: CASSLPLRGINSPLHF. The CDR3 region has the DNA TGTGCCAGCAGCTTGCCCCTACGGGGGATTAATTCACCCCTCCACTTT.

This chain connects TRBV10-3 to TRBJ1-3; no clear D. This CDR3 has 15 residues. Trimming cost V 5 bases and J 0 bases, with 11 bases left between them. Per germline, CDR1 ENHRY and CDR2 SYGVKD. CDR3 protein: CAISTDRPSGNTIYF. The CDR3 nucleotides are TGTGCCATCAGTACCGACCGACCCTCTGGAAACACCATATATTTT.

CDR3 bases: TGTGCCACCAGTGATTCGACGCGGGATATGGTTAATGAGCAGTTCTTC. It yields the protein CATSDSTRDMVNEQFF. The J gene is TRBJ2-1, the V gene TRBV24-1, with a possible D match to TRBD2 (6 bases). The CDR3 length is 16 residues. In germline, CDR1 is KGHDR, CDR2 SFDVKD. V was trimmed by 2 bases and J by 7 bases, leaving 17 bases between them.